The source of this T cell receptor (beta chain) is a study of radiotherapy plus CTLA-4 blockade in lung cancer. Some clones are missing from TCRdb's copy, which holds only in-frame ones; the method was immunoSEQ multiplex PCR. The top ten clones hold more than 12% of a sample with approximately 82,000 clones, about 83% of them seen once. This CDR3 is 14 amino acids long. V lost 3 bases and J lost 2, with 11 bases in between. CDR1 and CDR2 (germline): SGHRS, YFSETQ. On this clone: The antigen is not known.

Points from the study as a whole: Some TCR clones had been derived from tumors. These clones expanded in peripheral blood after radiotherapy plus ipilimumab.

The receptor's source is a human donor with non-small cell lung cancer that progressed on radiotherapy plus ipilimumab. The gene calls are TRBV5-1 and TRBJ1-1; tentative D call: TRBD1 (6 bases). The sequences come from peripheral blood, collected from a patient treated with radiotherapy plus ipilimumab. CDR3 nucleotides: TGCGCCAGCAGCTCCGGGACACGCAACACTGAAGCTTTCTTT. Encoded protein: CASSSGTRNTEAFF.